A selection of T cell receptor beta chains follows, all from one sample in a study of post-analysis software for immune sequencing data. MiXCR was run by TCRdb on the PCR reads, yielding one entry per CDR3 protein. The repertoire holds over 700,000 distinct CDR3 sequences, with roughly 29% as singletons. The sequencing sample was made of blood. These receptors all come from a girl between 10 and 17 years old with multiple sclerosis. CDR3s include the opening cysteine and the closing phenylalanine or tryptophan. A D gene is named only where the DNA matches it firmly. Only part of the rows carry a size: once, few, many, or a class if the clone is expanded.

d_call j_call v_call clone_size cdr3_aa cdr3_nt
- TRBJ2-5 TRBV6-5 - CASRTRVLINEQYF TGTGCCAGCAGGACGAGGGTTTTGATCAATGAGCAGTACTTC
- TRBJ2-5 TRBV27 few CASSLSPPSETQYF TGTGCCAGCAGTTTATCCCCACCCTCTGAGACCCAGTACTTC
- TRBJ1-2 TRBV12-3/TRBV12-4 - CASLTWGNRGYTF TGTGCCAGCCTGACATGGGGGAACCGGGGCTACACCTTC
- TRBJ1-6 TRBV27 few CASSSPGFGSPLHF TGTGCCAGCAGCTCCCCCGGCTTCGGATCACCCCTCCACTTT
- TRBJ1-2 TRBV6-2/TRBV6-3 - CASSYSGTGRYGYTF TGTGCCAGCAGTTACTCGGGAACAGGGAGGTATGGCTACACCTTC
- TRBJ1-4 TRBV20-1 - CSAGGERDEKLFF TGCAGTGCCGGAGGGGAAAGGGATGAAAAACTGTTTTTT
TRBD1 TRBJ2-7 TRBV6-5 - CASSYTQGDREQYF TGTGCCAGCAGTTACACACAGGGGGACCGCGAGCAGTACTTC
TRBD1 TRBJ1-2 TRBV12-3/TRBV12-4 - CASSFTGTVNYGYTF TGTGCCAGCAGTTTCACCGGGACAGTTAACTATGGCTACACCTTC
- TRBJ1-1 TRBV4-1 few CASSQRPSQGPNTEAFF TGCGCCAGCAGCCAGCGACCTAGCCAGGGGCCGAACACTGAAGCTTTCTTT
- TRBJ2-6 TRBV6-4 many CASSDEGIPGANVLTF TGTGCCAGCAGTGACGAGGGGATCCCTGGGGCCAACGTCCTGACTTTC
- TRBJ1-6 TRBV24-1 - CATSASRGNSPLHF TGTGCCACCAGTGCGTCTCGGGGAAATTCACCCCTCCACTTT
- TRBJ2-1 TRBV6-1 - CASSEARGLAGFYEQFF TGTGCCAGCAGTGAAGCGAGGGGGCTAGCGGGTTTCTATGAGCAGTTCTTC
TRBD2 TRBJ2-3 TRBV12-3/TRBV12-4 - CASTPGAGGLDTQYF TGTGCCAGCACCCCAGGGGCGGGGGGGTTAGATACGCAGTATTTT
- TRBJ2-7 TRBV7-2 - CASSYPRGHYEQYF TGTGCCAGCAGCTATCCGCGGGGGCACTACGAGCAGTACTTC
- TRBJ2-7 TRBV14 few CASSQGVCNEQYF TGTGCCAGCAGCCAGGGTGTCTGCAACGAGCAGTACTTC
- TRBJ1-2 TRBV28 few CASSSNRAGGYTF TGTGCCAGCAGTTCAAACAGGGCGGGCGGCTACACCTTC
TRBD1 TRBJ2-5 TRBV5-1 few CASSLATGGQETQYF TGCGCCAGCAGCTTGGCCACAGGGGGCCAAGAGACCCAGTACTTC
TRBD2 TRBJ2-1 TRBV3-1 - CASSRQRQGLAGGPYNEQFF TGTGCCAGCAGCCGACAACGGCAGGGGCTAGCGGGAGGACCCTACAATGAGCAGTTCTTC
- TRBJ2-1 TRBV6-1 - CASSEGPSGHPYNEQFF TGTGCCAGCAGTGAAGGGCCGTCGGGACACCCCTACAATGAGCAGTTCTTC
- TRBJ2-1 TRBV5-1 many CASSAGTPSNEQFF TGCGCCAGCAGCGCCGGGACCCCCTCCAATGAGCAGTTCTTC
- TRBJ1-2 TRBV5-1 - CASSLVGNYGYTF TGCGCCAGCAGCTTGGTGGGGAACTATGGCTACACCTTC
- TRBJ1-1 TRBV4-1 - CASSPEGENTEAFF TGCGCCAGCAGCCCCGAAGGTGAGAACACTGAAGCTTTCTTT
- TRBJ2-7 TRBV20-1 - CSARDLTRNYEQYF TGCAGTGCTAGAGATCTCACCCGAAATTACGAGCAGTACTTC
TRBD2 TRBJ2-3 TRBV20-1 few CSATLAGGRDTQYF TGCAGTGCTACCTTAGCGGGAGGGAGGGATACGCAGTATTTT
TRBD1 TRBJ2-3 TRBV12-3/TRBV12-4 few CASASGQGSTDTQYF TGTGCCAGCGCATCGGGACAGGGAAGCACAGATACGCAGTATTTT
TRBD1 TRBJ1-1 TRBV4-3 - CASSPDRGSGTEAFF TGCGCCAGCAGCCCAGACAGGGGTAGTGGCACTGAAGCTTTCTTT
- TRBJ2-1 TRBV5-6 many CASSANNEQFF TGTGCCAGCAGCGCCAACAATGAGCAGTTCTTC
TRBD2 TRBJ2-1 TRBV20-1 few CSASSGMDEQFF TGCAGTGCGTCTAGCGGTATGGATGAGCAGTTCTTC
- TRBJ1-5 TRBV15 - CATSMLWGFSNQPQHF TGTGCCACCAGCATGCTTTGGGGGTTTAGCAATCAGCCCCAGCATTTT
TRBD2 TRBJ2-1 TRBV7-2 few CASSRGLAGDEQFF TGTGCCAGCAGCCGGGGACTAGCGGGCGATGAGCAGTTCTTC
TRBD2 TRBJ2-5 TRBV9 - CASSASGGAPETQYF TGTGCCAGCAGCGCTAGCGGGGGGGCGCCAGAGACCCAGTACTTC
- TRBJ2-3 TRBV20-1 few CSARWGSRSTDTQYF TGCAGTGCTAGATGGGGATCACGAAGCACAGATACGCAGTATTTT
- TRBJ2-7 TRBV19 - CASSISQVRSGQYF TGTGCCAGTAGTATCTCACAGGTCCGGAGTGGGCAGTACTTC
- TRBJ2-7 TRBV2 - CASSDGDSYEQYF TGTGCCAGCAGTGATGGGGATAGCTACGAGCAGTACTTC
- TRBJ2-1 TRBV2 - CASSVKGYNEQFF TGTGCCAGCAGTGTTAAGGGCTACAATGAGCAGTTCTTC
- TRBJ1-1 TRBV6-6 - CASSYAHGTEAFF TGTGCCAGCAGTTACGCGCACGGCACCGAAGCTTTCTTT